The TCR beta chain described here comes from a study of blood T cells in healthy people across ages. Alongside a J-beta primer mix, a sample-barcoded 5' primer served in a second PCR lasting roughly 6 to 11 cycles. TCRdb called the 5' RACE reads again in MiXCR, with one record for every CDR3 protein. Of about 1,400,000 distinct CDR3 sequences listed, approximately 38% are singletons. CDR3 length: 17 residues. V was pared by 1 base and J by 4 bases, with 10 bases of the junction left unmatched. Germline CDR1 MGHRA, CDR2 YSYEKL. The source of this sequence is a woman aged 18-29 years in good health. Sequencing used blood. J is TRBJ2-1 and V is TRBV4-1; 7 bases agree with TRBD2. The CDR3 protein is CASSQVTGTIQYNEQFF. CDR3 coding DNA: TGCGCCAGCAGCCAAGTCACCGGGACTATACAATACAATGAGCAGTTCTTC.